Below are 26 T cell receptor beta chains sequenced from a single sample in a study of identical twins. TCRdb re-analysed the 5' RACE reads in MiXCR, keeping a single row per CDR3 protein. The sample contains about 470,000 distinct CDR3 sequences, 20% to 30% of which appear only once. Separately, the same data were catalogued under a study of T cells expressing NK-cell markers.

The material sequenced was CD4+ T cells sorted from blood. Every receptor here comes from a woman between 18 and 29 years old in good health.

The genes are TRBV9 and TRBJ1-1; D possibly corresponds to TRBD1 (5 bases). Germline V gives CDR1 SGDLS, CDR2 YYNGEE. The CDR3 has 14 amino acids. Trimming removed 4 bases from V and 0 bases from J, with 10 bases in between. CDR3 sequence reads: CASSPQVLNTEAFF. Here the CDR3 DNA reads TGTGCCAGCAGCCCACAGGTCCTGAACACTGAAGCTTTCTTT.

The rearrangement links TRBV9 to TRBJ2-1; 7 nucleotides agree with TRBD1. The V gene's germline CDR1 is SGDLS and CDR2 YYNGEE. This CDR3 region has 12 residues. Germline trimming cut 5 bases from V and 7 bases from J; bases unmatched to any gene: 3. This chain's CDR3 is CASRATGNEQFF. The DNA for the CDR3 is TGTGCCAGCAGGGCGACAGGGAATGAGCAGTTCTTC. Together with reference TRBV9 and TRBJ2-1, the CDR3 gives the full variable domain: DSGVTQTPKHLITATGQRVTLRCSPRSGDLSVYWYQQSLDQGLQFLIQYYNGEERAKGNILERFSAQQFPDLHSELNLSSLELGDSALYFCASRATGNEQFFGPGTRLTVL.

The CDR3 reads CATGGTSYGYTF. The CDR3, as DNA: TGTGCCACCGGGGGGACTTCTTATGGCTACACCTTC. The rearrangement joins TRBV10-3 to TRBJ1-2; D perhaps matches TRBD1 (5 bases). The CDR3 has 12 amino acids. Germline V gene data show CDR1 as ENHRY and CDR2 as SYGVKD. V lost 10 bases, J lost 5 bases, and 14 bases lay in between.

This clonotype showed up just a few times. The chain links TRBV20-1 to TRBJ1-6, with D unresolved. The CDR3 runs 15 residues. Germline assignment: CDR1 DFQATT and CDR2 SNEGSKA (reference sequence). The V end lost 6 bases, the J end lost 0 bases, and 12 bases lay between the germline ends. CDR3 region: CSAYALSSYNSPLHF. The CDR3 DNA reads TGCAGTGCCTACGCCTTGAGCTCCTATAATTCACCCCTCCACTTT.

This chain uses TRBV5-5 with TRBJ2-2; no definite D call. The CDR3 contains 13 residues. Germline V CDR1 and CDR2: SGHKS, YYEKEE (reference sequence). The V gene lost 0 bases and the J gene lost 13 bases, with 13 bases spanning the gap. The CDR3 bases are TGTGCCAGCAGCTTGGACATGCCCGGTGGGCTGTTTTTT. It translates to CASSLDMPGGLFF.

This clonotype was counted ten times or more. The chain carries TRBV11-2 and TRBJ1-6, with D unresolved. V dropped 0 bases and J dropped 7 bases, with 10 bases sitting between them. The CDR3 runs 15 residues. Germline values: CDR1 SGHAT, CDR2 FQNNGV. DNA for the CDR3: TGTGCCAGCAGCTTAGATTCCAGGCAAAATTCACCCCTCCACTTT. It specifies CASSLDSRQNSPLHF.

V is TRBV6-6 and J is TRBJ1-1; 7 positions agree with TRBD1. The CDR3 runs to 11 residues. From germline, CDR1 is MNHNY and CDR2 SVGAGI (reference sequence). Germline trimming cut 6 bases from V and 8 bases from J; bases unmatched to any gene: 3. CDR3 DNA sequence: TGTGCCAGCAGATCGGACAGGGAAGCTTTCTTT. It encodes CASRSDREAFF.

The chain carries TRBV7-3 and TRBJ2-5, with D perhaps matching TRBD2 (5 bases). The CDR3 length is 13 residues. Trimming shortened V by 9 bases and J by 5 bases, and 16 bases separated the two germline ends. Germline V gene lookup returns CDR1 SGHTA and CDR2 FQGTGA. CDR3 DNA: TGTGCCAGTAGCCAGCCGCCGGGGGAGACCCAGTACTTC. The encoded protein is CASSQPPGETQYF.

The rearrangement links TRBV20-1 to TRBJ2-3, with a weak D call TRBD2 (6 bases). The CDR3 is 15 residues long. Germline V gene data show CDR1 as DFQATT and CDR2 as SNEGSKA (reference sequence). The germline V and J ends were trimmed by 6 bases and 1 base, with 17 bases remaining between them. CDR3 nucleotides: TGCAGTGCAATATACGGGACTCTCCGCACAGATACGCAGTATTTT. Translated: CSAIYGTLRTDTQYF.

CDR3 DNA: TGTGCCAGCAGCTTAAAGGCGGGAGTGGGCACAGATACGCAGTATTTT. It is translated as CASSLKAGVGTDTQYF. J is TRBJ2-3 and V is TRBV7-2; 7 bases agree with TRBD2. This CDR3 has 16 residues. Germline-derived CDR1 and CDR2 are SGHTA and FQGNSA. V dropped 2 bases and J dropped 1; count of bases not matched to a gene: 6.

The V call is TRBV3-1, the J call TRBJ2-3; D gene uncertain. This CDR3 has 15 residues. V lost 0 bases and J 7 bases, leaving 14 bases between the germline ends. Per germline, CDR1 LGHDT and CDR2 YNNKEL (reference sequence). CDR3: CASSQDGIGMNTQYF. CDR3 bases: TGTGCCAGCAGCCAAGATGGGATAGGAATGAATACGCAGTATTTT.

This clonotype was counted many times. The rearrangement links TRBV9 to TRBJ2-3, with 13 bases matching TRBD2. Unmatched junction bases numbered 8, after V lost 4 bases and J lost 3 bases. The V gene's germline CDR1 is SGDLS and CDR2 YYNGEE. The CDR3 is 17 amino acids. CDR3 residues: CASSPLWTSGGTDTQYF. The CDR3 DNA reads TGTGCCAGCAGCCCACTCTGGACTAGCGGGGGAACAGATACGCAGTATTTT.

A note on this clonotype: One end of the junction fails to match germline, which may point to a read error. The rearrangement uses TRBV7-2 and TRBJ2-3; 7 nucleotides agree with TRBD2. The CDR3 contains 16 residues. CDR1 and CDR2 (germline): SGHTA, FQGNSA. The CDR3 reads CANSLAGRTLPDTQYF. The CDR3 DNA reads as TGTGCCAACAGCTTAGCGGGTAGGACCCTCCCAGATACGCAGTATTTT.

The V gene is TRBV10-3, the J gene TRBJ2-7; D unresolved. CDR3 length equals 15 residues. CDR1 is ENHRY and CDR2 is SYGVKD in the germline V gene. V dropped 4 bases and J dropped 6 bases, with 19 bases sitting between them. Here the CDR3 DNA reads TGTGCCATCAGTGCAATCCCACAGTCTGGGGTCGAGCAGTACTTC. It translates to CAISAIPQSGVEQYF.

This chain joins TRBV7-9 and TRBJ1-2; D uncertain. V lost 1 base, J lost 8 bases, and 5 bases lay in between. The germline gives CDR1 SEHNR, CDR2 FQNEAQ (reference sequence). This CDR3 is built from 11 residues. CDR3 sequence (DNA): TGTGCCAGCAGCTTAGACTTCGGCTACACCTTC. This translates into CASSLDFGYTF.

The J gene is TRBJ1-1, the V gene TRBV6-5; possibly TRBD1 for D (6 bases). Germline values: CDR1 MNHEY, CDR2 SVGAGI. The CDR3 runs to 12 residues. Trimming removed 10 bases from V and 7 bases from J, with 16 bases in between. CDR3 in amino acids: CAIGGWGVEAFF. CDR3 coding DNA: TGTGCCATAGGGGGATGGGGGGTTGAAGCTTTCTTT.

The V call is TRBV14, the J call TRBJ2-3; 7 nucleotides match TRBD1. From germline, CDR1 is SGHDN and CDR2 FVKESK. The CDR3 sequence is 16 residues long. The V gene end was trimmed by 0 bases and the J gene end by 8 bases; junction bases not matched to a gene: 11. The CDR3 nucleotides read TGTGCCAGCAGCCAAGATGGGGACAGCCACCCTGGTACGCAGTATTTT. This encodes CASSQDGDSHPGTQYF.

In its sample, this clonotype was seen a few times. The CDR3 sequence is CSALTSRGATDTQYF. The CDR3 DNA follows: TGCAGTGCCCTCACGTCACGGGGGGCCACAGATACGCAGTATTTT. The chain recombines TRBV20-1 with TRBJ2-3, with D possibly TRBD2 on 7 matching bases. Germline V gene sequence: CDR1 DFQATT, CDR2 SNEGSKA (reference sequence). V gave up 6 bases and J gave up 2 bases, with 18 bases separating them. This CDR3 has 15 amino acids.

The chain recombines TRBV14 with TRBJ2-7; D not certain. The germline V and J ends were trimmed by 4 bases and 2 bases, with 12 bases remaining between them. Germline lookup yields CDR1 SGHDN and CDR2 FVKESK. This CDR3 region has 14 residues. DNA of the CDR3: TGTGCCAGCAGCCCGACGGAGCAGGCCTACGAGCAGTACTTC. It translates to CASSPTEQAYEQYF.

A few counts support this clonotype. The rearrangement links TRBV10-3 to TRBJ2-3; 11 bases agree with TRBD2. CDR3 size: 14 residues. Germline assignment: CDR1 ENHRY and CDR2 SYGVKD. The trim removed 7 bases at V and 2 bases at J, leaving 2 bases unmatched. The CDR3 protein is CAITSGGTTDTQYF. The CDR3 DNA is TGTGCCATCACTAGCGGGGGGACCACAGATACGCAGTATTTT.

The V gene is TRBV2, the J gene TRBJ1-2; maybe TRBD1 (6 bases). CDR3 length: 13 amino acids. Trimming cost V 10 bases and J 3 bases, with 15 bases left between them. Germline values: CDR1 SNHLY, CDR2 FYNNEI. CDR3 DNA: TGTGCCATTAGGGGGGGTGTCGACTATGGCTACACCTTC. Amino acids: CAIRGGVDYGYTF.

In this sample, this clonotype turned up a few times. The rearrangement joins TRBV10-3 to TRBJ2-5; the D call may be TRBD1 or TRBD2 (5 bases each). V gave up 4 bases and J gave up 5 bases, with 14 bases separating them. Germline CDR1 reads ENHRY; CDR2 reads SYGVKD. The CDR3 loop spans 14 amino acids. The CDR3 bases are TGTGCCATCAGTGGTGGGGCTAGCAGGGAGACCCAGTACTTC. This gives the protein CAISGGASRETQYF.

V usage is TRBV5-1 and J usage is TRBJ2-1, with D tentatively TRBD2 (5 bases). V was clipped by 4 bases and J by 13 bases, with 15 bases between them. The CDR3 sequence is 12 residues long. Germline assignment: CDR1 SGHRS and CDR2 YFSETQ. The CDR3 DNA reads TGCGCCAGCAGCGCTACTAGATTCCCCCAGTTCTTC. Its translation is CASSATRFPQFF.

The chain joins TRBV11-3 to TRBJ2-7; the match to TRBD1 covers 7 bases. With V trimmed by 3 bases and J by 7 bases, 6 bases remained unmatched. The CDR3 runs to 13 residues. CDR1 and CDR2 (germline): SGHNT, YENEEA. This CDR3 reads CASSFKGAREQYF. The CDR3 bases are TGTGCCAGCAGCTTCAAGGGGGCGAGGGAGCAGTACTTC. The full variable domain, completed using reference TRBV11-3 and TRBJ2-7, is EAGVVQSPRYKIIEKKQPVAFWCNPISGHNTLYWYLQNLGQGPELLIRYENEEAVDDSQLPKDRFSAERLKGVDSTLKIQPAELGDSAVYLCASSFKGAREQYFGPGTRLTVT.

This clonotype was observed a handful of times. The chain recombines TRBV29-1 with TRBJ2-2; D is tentatively TRBD1 or TRBD2 (6 bases each). There are 16 residues in the CDR3. Per the germline V gene, CDR1 is SQVTM and CDR2 is ANQGSEA. V lost 6 bases and J 4 bases, leaving 21 bases between the germline ends. CDR3 bases: TGCAGCGTAATACCCCATAGCGGAGGGGGCACCGGGGAGCTGTTTTTT. It yields the protein CSVIPHSGGGTGELFF.

The rearrangement uses TRBV6-1 and TRBJ2-2; D unclear. Germline-derived CDR1 and CDR2 are MNHNS and SASEGT. The CDR3 extends over 17 amino acids. V shed 4 bases and J shed 1 base, with 16 bases lying between them. DNA of the CDR3: TGTGCCAGCAGTGCAGGCTGGGGTTGGGAGAACACCGGGGAGCTGTTTTTT. Translation gives CASSAGWGWENTGELFF.